The T cell receptor beta chain under discussion was sequenced for a study of blood T cell repertoires in COVID-19. As for the study in general: The cDNA or gDNA used as material had been derived from T cells, B-cell-depleted T cells, or PBMCs.

Germline V gene lookup returns CDR1 SGHNT and CDR2 YYREEE (reference sequence). The CDR3 length is 15 residues. Trimming cost V 0 bases and J 2 bases, with 12 bases left between them. In the original workflow: Amplification with reference gene primers provided the estimates of nucleated cell counts. Using immunoSEQ multiplex PCR, the repertoire was profiled, and TCRdb retains in-frame clones only, with some absent. D and trimming were read from the DNA, whereas the V and J calls and clone size are those reported in that table. The top ten hold around 1% of the sample, which has roughly 240,000 clones, about 87% seen once. This clone was seen only a few times. Participants were aged roughly 18 to 100 years from roughly 25 US areas. Assignment of participants to cohorts was predicated upon participant-reported clinical history.

The TCR sequence derives from a man aged 50 to 60 who had been exposed to COVID-19. The specimen sequenced was PBMCs or T cells enriched from blood (not recorded which). The rearrangement uses TRBV5-4 and TRBJ2-7, with D possibly TRBD2 on 5 matching bases. The CDR3 nucleotides read TGTGCCAGCAGCTTGGAAGGAGGTGAAACCTACGAGCAGTACTTC. This sequence encodes CASSLEGGETYEQYF. Filled out from reference TRBV5-4 and TRBJ2-7, the complete variable domain reads ETGVTQSPTHLIKTRGQQVTLRCSSQSGHNTVSWYQQALGQGPQFIFQYYREEENGRGNFPPRFSGLQFPNYSSELNVNALELDDSALYLCASSLEGGETYEQYFGPGTRLTVT.